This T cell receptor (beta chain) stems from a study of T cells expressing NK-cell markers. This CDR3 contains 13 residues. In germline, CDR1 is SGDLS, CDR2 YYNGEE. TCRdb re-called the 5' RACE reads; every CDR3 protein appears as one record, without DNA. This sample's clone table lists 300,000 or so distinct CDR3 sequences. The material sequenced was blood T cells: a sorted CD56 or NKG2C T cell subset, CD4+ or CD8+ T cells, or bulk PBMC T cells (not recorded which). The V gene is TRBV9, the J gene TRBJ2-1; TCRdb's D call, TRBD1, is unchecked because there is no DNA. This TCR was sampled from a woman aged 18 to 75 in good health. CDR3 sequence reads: CASSGQGADEQFF.